A single sample is the source of the 28 T cell receptor beta chains below, sequenced in a study of blood T cell repertoires in COVID-19. The table came from immunoSEQ multiplex PCR; TCRdb's copy has only in-frame clones and leaves some out. The table lists a few hundred thousand clones, 85% to 90% of them singletons. Sequencing was done on a sample of PBMCs or T cells enriched from blood (not recorded which). These receptors came from a man aged 25-40 years who had recovered from COVID-19.

This rearrangement joins TRBV13 to TRBJ1-5, with D perhaps matching TRBD1 (6 bases). Germline values: CDR1 PRHDT, CDR2 FYEKMQ (reference sequence). V shed 0 bases and J shed 2 bases, with 14 bases lying between them. The CDR3 covers 17 residues. The CDR3 spells CASSLGRQVSGNQPQHF. CDR3 nucleotides: TGTGCCAGCAGCTTAGGCCGACAGGTTTCAGGCAATCAGCCCCAGCATTTT.

Concerning this clone itself: The junction departs from the called germline gene at one end, perhaps through a read error. This sequence joins TRBV11-3 and TRBJ2-5; 7 positions agree with TRBD2. Germline V CDR1 and CDR2: SGHNT, YENEEA. The CDR3 is made up of 17 amino acids. CDR3: CASSLDTPSGAKETQYF. The CDR3 DNA is TGTGCCAGCAGCCTAGATACTCCTAGCGGAGCCAAAGAGACCCAGTACTTC.

V is TRBV30 and J is TRBJ2-5; 11 bases agree with TRBD2. Trimming at V came to 2 bases and at J to 1 base, leaving 3 bases not matched to a gene. Per germline, CDR1 GTSNPN and CDR2 SVGIG (reference sequence). There are 15 residues in the CDR3. For the CDR3, the DNA is TGTGCCTGGAGTCGGACTAGCGGGTTCCAAGAGACCCAGTACTTC. Protein sequence: CAWSRTSGFQETQYF.

This clone has more than one count but fewer than ten. V is TRBV10-1 and J is TRBJ1-1, with a weak D call TRBD1 (6 bases). Germline V lookup: CDR1 WNHNN, CDR2 SYGVQD (reference sequence). With 2 bases removed from V and 1 base from J, the gap between germline ends came to 17 bases. The CDR3 totals 17 residues. CDR3 DNA sequence: TGCGCCAGCAGTGAGACAGGGTCGCTTCTCGGGAACACTGAAGCTTTCTTT. Translated: CASSETGSLLGNTEAFF.

This rearrangement joins TRBV4-1 to TRBJ2-7, with D possibly being TRBD1 (6 bases). V was clipped by 0 bases and J by 7 bases, with 16 bases between them. Per the germline V gene, CDR1 is MGHRA and CDR2 is YSYEKL. The CDR3 has 15 residues. The CDR3 coding sequence is TGCGCCAGCAGCCAAGAGGGACACGGTACAGGGGAGCAGTACTTC. This encodes CASSQEGHGTGEQYF.

This sequence joins TRBV5-1 and TRBJ2-2; 9 bases are shared with TRBD2. The CDR3 length is 16 residues. Trimming took 5 bases from V and 0 from J; bases not matched to a gene: 5. Germline V gene lookup returns CDR1 SGHRS and CDR2 YFSETQ. This CDR3 reads CASSLGTSPNTGELFF. CDR3 bases: TGCGCCAGCAGTCTTGGGACTAGCCCGAACACCGGGGAGCTGTTTTTT. Full variable domain (remainder filled in from reference TRBV5-1 and TRBJ2-2): KAGVTQTPRYLIKTRGQQVTLSCSPISGHRSVSWYQQTPGQGLQFLFEYFSETQRNKGNFPGRFSGRQFSNSRSEMNVSTLELGDSALYLCASSLGTSPNTGELFFGEGSRLTVL.

The rearrangement uses TRBV5-1 and TRBJ1-1; D gene ambiguous. The germline V and J ends were trimmed by 1 base and 4 bases, with 26 bases remaining between them. The germline CDR1 and CDR2 sequences are SGHRS and YFSETQ. The CDR3 length is 19 residues. The CDR3 loop reads CASSLIGIGNDARATEAFF. CDR3 nucleotides: TGCGCCAGCAGCTTGATTGGGATAGGGAATGATGCGCGGGCCACTGAAGCTTTCTTT.

The chain carries TRBV5-6 and TRBJ2-2, with 7 bases that match TRBD1. Germline assignment: CDR1 SGHDT and CDR2 YYEEEE. V was clipped by 4 bases and J by 7 bases; unmatched bases: 7. This CDR3 spans 14 amino acids. CDR3: CASSLDRSGGELFF. The CDR3 DNA sequence: TGTGCCAGCAGCCTGGACAGGTCGGGCGGGGAGCTGTTTTTT.

The genes are TRBV6-1 and TRBJ2-7; 9 bases are shared with TRBD1. CDR3 size: 17 residues. The germline V gene encodes CDR1 MNHNS and CDR2 SASEGT. With 4 bases clipped from V and 7 bases from J, the junction kept 17 bases outside the gene matches. Here the CDR3 reads CASSGRDRASPMVEQYF. CDR3 bases: TGTGCCAGCAGTGGCCGGGACAGGGCTTCCCCGATGGTAGAGCAGTACTTC.

The chain has TRBV19 and TRBJ1-6; 8 bases fit TRBD1. Trimming removed 0 bases from V and 0 bases from J; junction bases left unmatched: 7. This CDR3 is built from 19 residues. In germline, CDR1 is LNHDA, CDR2 SQIVND (reference sequence). DNA of the CDR3: TGTGCCAGTAGTATAGATCTGCGACAGGGGAGCTCCTATAATTCACCCCTCCACTTT. It is translated as CASSIDLRQGSSYNSPLHF.

V usage is TRBV5-4 and J usage is TRBJ2-5; a possible D gene is TRBD2 (6 bases). CDR1 SGHNT and CDR2 YYREEE come from the germline V gene (reference sequence). Trimming took off 4 bases at V and 5 bases at J, with 12 bases between the two ends. The CDR3 sequence is 13 residues long. The CDR3 spells CASSHGSGETQYF. CDR3 in DNA: TGTGCCAGCAGCCATGGAAGCGGGGAGACCCAGTACTTC.

The chain recombines TRBV28 with TRBJ2-1; 13 nucleotides align to TRBD2. Losses at the gene ends were 5 bases for V and 10 bases for J; bases not matched to a gene: 5. The germline V gene encodes CDR1 MDHEN and CDR2 SYDVKM. The CDR3 extends over 14 amino acids. In DNA form, the CDR3 reads TGTGCCAGCAGTCCGGGACTAGCGGGGTACGAGCAGTTCTTC. Its protein product is CASSPGLAGYEQFF.

The genes are TRBV29-1 and TRBJ2-3; D is undetermined. Germline V lookup: CDR1 SQVTM, CDR2 ANQGSEA. The germline V and J ends were trimmed by 5 bases and 4 bases, with 10 bases remaining between them. The CDR3 sequence is 12 residues long. CDR3: CSVLGVADTQYF. The DNA for the CDR3 is TGCAGCGTTCTAGGTGTGGCAGATACGCAGTATTTT.

The rearrangement uses TRBV24-1 and TRBJ2-1; 9 nucleotides agree with TRBD2. The J segment lost 2 bases and the V segment lost 5 bases, leaving 6 bases of the junction unmatched. CDR1 is KGHDR and CDR2 is SFDVKD in the germline V gene. This CDR3 comprises 16 residues. The CDR3 spells CATSARGRATYNEQFF. In DNA form, the CDR3 reads TGTGCCACCAGTGCCCGCGGGAGGGCAACCTACAATGAGCAGTTCTTC.

The chain employs TRBV29-1 and TRBJ2-3; 7 nucleotides align to TRBD2. V was clipped by 3 bases and J by 2 bases; unmatched bases: 5. The V gene's germline CDR1 is SQVTM and CDR2 ANQGSEA. The CDR3 contains 14 residues. In DNA, the CDR3 is TGCAGCGTTGATAAGCGGGGTGACACAGATACGCAGTATTTT. It yields the protein CSVDKRGDTDTQYF.

This clone came up many times. The chain uses TRBV18 and TRBJ1-6; D remains unclear. The V end was cut by 0 bases, the J end by 5 bases, with 5 bases between. Per germline, CDR1 KGHSH and CDR2 LQKENI. CDR3 size: 14 residues. In nucleotides, the CDR3 is TGTGCCAGCTCACCACCACTGGATAATTCACCCCTCCACTTT. It codes for CASSPPLDNSPLHF.

V is TRBV6-5 and J is TRBJ2-5, with D unresolved. V dropped 8 bases and J dropped 4 bases, with 11 bases sitting between them. The CDR3 totals 12 residues. From germline, CDR1 is MNHEY and CDR2 SVGAGI. The CDR3: CASGRPLETQYF. In DNA, the CDR3 is TGTGCCAGCGGCAGGCCCTTAGAGACCCAGTACTTC.

V and J are TRBV7-2 and TRBJ2-7, with 9 positions matching TRBD2. V shed 3 bases, J shed 6 bases, and the junction held 6 bases outside the gene matches. CDR1 is SGHTA, CDR2 FQGNSA, per germline. The CDR3 runs to 14 residues. CDR3 in DNA: TGTGCCAGCAGCTTTAGCGGGAGTAGGGTCGAGCAGTACTTC. It codes for CASSFSGSRVEQYF.

The chain carries TRBV3-1 (or the pseudogene TRBV3-2) and TRBJ2-7; tentatively, D is TRBD2 (6 bases). The CDR3 totals 15 residues. V lost 4 bases to trimming and J lost 7 bases, with 20 bases between them. The germline V gene encodes CDR1 LGHDT and CDR2 YNNKEL (reference sequence). The CDR3 DNA reads as TGTGCCAGCAGCCCCTCTGGGCGGGGTTCGGGGGAGCAGTACTTC. Translation: CASSPSGRGSGEQYF.

The J gene is TRBJ1-2, the V gene TRBV29-1; no clear D gene. The CDR3 length is 13 residues. CDR1 and CDR2 from the germline V gene are SQVTM and ANQGSEA. The ends were cut back, 3 bases at V and 2 bases at J, with 10 bases in the middle. The CDR3 reads CSVEIPGNYGYTF. CDR3 nucleotides: TGCAGCGTTGAGATTCCGGGAAACTATGGCTACACCTTC.

CDR3 coding DNA: TGTGCCAGTAGTTCACGACAAGTAACGAACACCGGGGAGCTGTTTTTT. Translation: CASSSRQVTNTGELFF. The chain joins TRBV19 to TRBJ2-2, with no clear D. Germline loops: CDR1 LNHDA, CDR2 SQIVND (reference sequence). V gave up 5 bases and J gave up 0 bases, with 13 bases separating them. The length of the CDR3 is 16 residues.

The V call is TRBV30, the J call TRBJ1-5, with 8 bases that match TRBD1. V trimming: 0 bases; J trimming: 8 bases; junction bases outside the gene matches: 6. The CDR3 sequence is 14 residues long. The V gene's germline CDR1 is GTSNPN and CDR2 SVGIG (reference sequence). CDR3 amino acids: CAWSVSQGAKPQHF. CDR3 sequence (DNA): TGTGCCTGGAGTGTCTCGCAGGGGGCCAAGCCCCAGCATTTT. Full variable domain (rest looked up from reference TRBV30 and TRBJ1-5): SQTIHQWPATLVQPVGSPLSLECTVEGTSNPNLYWYRQAAGRGLQLLFYSVGIGQISSEVPQNLSASRPQDRQFILSSKKLLLSDSGFYLCAWSVSQGAKPQHFGDGTRLSIL.

The chain employs TRBV5-1 and TRBJ1-2; tentatively, D is TRBD1 (5 bases). The V gene's germline CDR1 is SGHRS and CDR2 YFSETQ. V was cut by 7 bases and J by 0 bases, with 16 bases left in between. The CDR3 runs to 15 residues. CDR3 amino acids: CASQSQVASNYGYTF. The CDR3 nucleotides read TGCGCCAGCCAGTCACAGGTGGCATCTAACTATGGCTACACCTTC. The full variable domain, completed using reference TRBV5-1 and TRBJ1-2, is KAGVTQTPRYLIKTRGQQVTLSCSPISGHRSVSWYQQTPGQGLQFLFEYFSETQRNKGNFPGRFSGRQFSNSRSEMNVSTLELGDSALYLCASQSQVASNYGYTFGSGTRLTVV.

The V call is TRBV2, the J call TRBJ1-5; 7 bases line up with TRBD1. Germline CDR1 and CDR2: SNHLY and FYNNEI. The CDR3 loop spans 12 amino acids. After removal of 10 bases from V and 6 bases from J, the junction contained 6 bases not matched to a gene. As DNA, the CDR3 is TGTGCCACCAACAGGGGCGGTCAGCCCCAGCATTTT. This sequence encodes CATNRGGQPQHF.

The count of this clone is one. The chain carries TRBV21-1 and TRBJ2-3; the D segment call TRBD1 is taken from the table without a DNA check. TRBV21-1 is a pseudogene. The CDR3 runs to 14 residues. CDR3 residues: CASSKTGGTDTQYF. As DNA, the CDR3 is TGTGCCAGCAGCAAGACAGGGGGCACAGATACGCAGTATTTT.

V and J are TRBV4-1 and TRBJ2-7; 7 bases align to TRBD2. CDR1 and CDR2 from the germline V gene are MGHRA and YSYEKL. V gave up 2 bases and J gave up 3 bases; unmatched junction bases: 10. The CDR3 covers 16 residues. The CDR3 DNA reads TGCGCCAGCAGCCAACGACCGGGCGGGGGAGGCTACGAGCAGTACTTC. This gives the protein CASSQRPGGGGYEQYF.

The gene calls are TRBV5-1 and TRBJ2-7; possible D gene TRBD2, 6 bases. The CDR3 has 13 residues. The germline V and J ends were trimmed by 6 bases and 1 base, with 11 bases remaining between them. From germline, CDR1 is SGHRS and CDR2 YFSETQ. The CDR3 region has the DNA TGCGCCAGCAACTCCGGGGGTTCCTACGAGCAGTACTTC. Its translation: CASNSGGSYEQYF. The variable domain in full, with the rest retrieved from reference TRBV5-1 and TRBJ2-7, is KAGVTQTPRYLIKTRGQQVTLSCSPISGHRSVSWYQQTPGQGLQFLFEYFSETQRNKGNFPGRFSGRQFSNSRSEMNVSTLELGDSALYLCASNSGGSYEQYFGPGTRLTVT.

This clone showed up just once. This chain joins TRBV3-1 (or the pseudogene TRBV3-2) and TRBJ2-2; maybe TRBD1 (6 bases). Trimming left V 5 bases short and J 5 bases short, with 9 bases between. The CDR3 runs to 13 residues. Germline V CDR1 and CDR2: LGHDT, YNNKEL (reference sequence). This chain's CDR3 is CASSYGTTGELFF. CDR3 bases: TGTGCCAGCAGCTACGGGACAACCGGGGAGCTGTTTTTT.